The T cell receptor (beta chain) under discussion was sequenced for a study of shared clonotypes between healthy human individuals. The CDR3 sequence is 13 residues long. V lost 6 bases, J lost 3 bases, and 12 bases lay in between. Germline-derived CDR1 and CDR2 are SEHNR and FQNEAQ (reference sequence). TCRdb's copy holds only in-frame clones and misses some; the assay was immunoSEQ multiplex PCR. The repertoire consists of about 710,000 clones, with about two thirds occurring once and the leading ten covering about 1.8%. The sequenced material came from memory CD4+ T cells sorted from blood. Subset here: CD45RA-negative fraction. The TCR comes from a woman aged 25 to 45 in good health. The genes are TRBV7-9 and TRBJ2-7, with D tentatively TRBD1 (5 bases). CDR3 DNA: TGTGCCAGCAGGAATGGACACAACTACGAGCAGTACTTC. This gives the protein CASRNGHNYEQYF. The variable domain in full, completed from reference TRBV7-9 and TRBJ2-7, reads DTGVSQNPRHKITKRGQNVTFRCDPISEHNRLYWYRQTLGQGPEFLTYFQNEAQLEKSRLLSDRFSAERPKGSFSTLEIQRTEQGDSAMYLCASRNGHNYEQYFGPGTRLTVT.